This T cell receptor (beta chain) came from a study of blood T cells in healthy people across ages (dated by TCRdb to the mid-2010s). About the study as a whole: In model experiments, template switching captured about one uniquely barcoded TCR beta cDNA molecule for every two T cells. The study measured age-related changes in TCR beta repertoire diversity using deep sequencing normalized with unique cDNA molecular identifiers. Four age groups were formed from the donors: young (average 16 years), middle-aged (just under 40), aged (about 62) and long-lived (about 80). Donors of different ages were randomly distributed across sequencing lanes to avoid experimental bias. Using the same blood draw, the study looked at two additional independent replicas of 1 million unique cDNA reads for two donors, one aged 18 to 30 and the other aged 80 or older. Overall study results and their limits: The long-lived group showed more naive CD4+ T cells, fewer expanded clones and increased TCR diversity than the aged group, suggesting age selection. There was a strong correlation between observed TCR beta diversity and the percentage of naive T cells measured by flow cytometry. Conclusive comparison of naive and antigen-experienced compartments was prevented by the profiling of bulk unsorted PBMCs. Observed TCR beta diversity per million T cells fell roughly linearly with age, and a significant reduction was already apparent by age around 44. Because donor CMV infection status was unknown, age-related changes in expanded clonotypes were potentially confounded. Estimates of total diversity from one million sequenced T cells were regarded as lower bounds and underestimates.

Library generation was performed with 5' RACE. TCRdb lists the instrument as Illumina HiSeq 2500. The second PCR ran for about 6 to 12 cycles and used a J-beta primer mix along with a sample-barcoded 5' primer. Each TCR beta cDNA molecule received a unique molecular identifier from a template-switch 5' adaptor carrying 12 random nucleotides. At least 3 million CDR3-containing paired-end reads were obtained from each sample. First-strand cDNA synthesis was performed from all RNA using the Mint cDNA synthesis kit, with priming by a TRBC-specific oligonucleotide. All cDNA was treated with uracil-DNA glycosylase and then went through a first 18-cycle PCR with the universal primers M1SS and BC2_uni_R. The paper's data handling went like this. Each sample was normalized by randomly selecting 1 million high-quality reads, each carrying a distinct molecular identifier. Reads with shared molecular identifiers were discarded instead of being binned into consensus sequences. MiTCR, run with a Q25 quality threshold and the strictest error-elimination algorithm, handled CDR3 identification, clonotype clustering and error correction. A nonparametric unseen species model with Euler transformation was used to estimate a lower bound on total TCR beta diversity. Using fastp trimming at Q25 and MiXCR clonotype assembly, TCRdb reanalyzed the public sequencing data and kept in-frame beta chains. All rows with the same CDR3 protein become a single entry with the most common DNA and genes. For this entry, the V and J calls and clone size follow TCRdb and not the study's own pipeline. In this sample the table shows 890,000 or so distinct CDR3 sequences, approximately 67% of which occur a single time. Around a quarter of the sample is taken by the ten largest.

The CDR3 sequence holds 15 residues, the cysteine and phenylalanine included. CDR3 DNA only is kept here, 45 bases in frame from base 1. V gives up 0 bases and J gives up 2 bases, and the segment between their germline ends measures 12 bases. The germline V gene encodes CDR1 SGDLS and CDR2 YYNGEE. The approximately 39 donors, aged roughly 6 to 95 years, were systemically healthy Caucasian individuals from Russia. Approximately 10 milliliters of peripheral blood were collected from each donor into EDTA-treated Vacutainer tubes. Ficoll-Paque density-gradient centrifugation was used to isolate PBMCs, with at least 6.5 million per sample. Trizol reagent was used to extract total RNA from PBMCs, with at least 5 micrograms per sample. Naive CD45RAhigh/CD27high T cell percentages were measured by flow cytometry on a PBMC aliquot from every donor. Comment on this clonotype: Its antigen target is currently unknown. Base qualities are not at hand, and no much larger clone is one base apart.

The sample consisted of blood. The sequence derives from a young man in good health. In this chain, TRBV9 is recombined with TRBJ2-7; TRBD1 is possibly the D segment (6 matching bases). The CDR3 sequence is CASSVEPGTTYEQYF. The DNA is as follows: TGTGCCAGCAGCGTAGAGCCAGGGACAACCTACGAGCAGTACTTC.